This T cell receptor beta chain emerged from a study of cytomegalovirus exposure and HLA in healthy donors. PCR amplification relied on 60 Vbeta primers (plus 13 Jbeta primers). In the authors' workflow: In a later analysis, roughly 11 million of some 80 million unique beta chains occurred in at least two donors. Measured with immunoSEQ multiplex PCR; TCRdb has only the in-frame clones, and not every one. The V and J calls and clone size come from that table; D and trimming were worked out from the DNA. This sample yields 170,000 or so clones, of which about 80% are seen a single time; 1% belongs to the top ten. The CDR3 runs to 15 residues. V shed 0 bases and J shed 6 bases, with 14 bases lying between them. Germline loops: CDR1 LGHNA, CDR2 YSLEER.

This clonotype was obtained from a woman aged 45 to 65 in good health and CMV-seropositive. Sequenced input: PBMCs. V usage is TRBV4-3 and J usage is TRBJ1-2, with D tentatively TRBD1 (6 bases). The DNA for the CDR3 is TGCGCCAGCAGCCAAGATAGCAACAGGGTAGATGGCTACACCTTC. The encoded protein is CASSQDSNRVDGYTF.